This T cell receptor (beta chain) was found in a study of blood T cell repertoires in COVID-19. Study information: Samples taken during acute and convalescent COVID-19 were collected in the United States, Italy and Spain.

This clone was seen only once. Germline CDR1 SGHTA, CDR2 FQGNSA. The V and J ends lost 2 bases and 0 bases, in that order; junction bases with no gene match: 10. This CDR3 contains 19 residues. Original handling: For nucleated cells, counts were estimated from reference gene primer amplification. The assay was immunoSEQ multiplex PCR, and TCRdb's table has in-frame clones only and misses some. V and J calls and clone size come straight from that table; D and trimming were deduced from the DNA. The table shows about 250,000 clones, with about 87% occurring only once. The sequencing sample was made of peripheral blood. The chain recombines TRBV7-2 with TRBJ2-1, with TRBD2 matching over 10 bases. This TCR derives from a woman between 25 and 40 years old with COVID-19, enrolled during active disease. Here the CDR3 DNA reads TGTGCCAGCAGCTTAATAGGACTAGCGGACCCGAGCTCCTACAATGAGCAGTTCTTC. Its translation is CASSLIGLADPSSYNEQFF.